This TCR beta chain was retrieved from a study of shared clonotypes between healthy human individuals. The assay was immunoSEQ multiplex PCR, and TCRdb's table has in-frame clones only and misses some. This table has about 960,000 clones, more than 75% appearing once. From germline, CDR1 is MNHNY and CDR2 SVGAGI (reference sequence). Trimming took 7 bases from V and 2 from J, leaving 8 bases between them. The CDR3 covers 12 residues. Healthy and HIV-negative, the adult donors had no recent acute infections or vaccinations. Specimen: memory CD4+ T cells sorted from blood. Subset in this sample: CD45RA-negative fraction. This sequence joins TRBV6-6 and TRBJ1-2; D gene unclear. The origin of this receptor is a man aged 18 to 35 in good health. The CDR3 DNA reads TGTGCCAGCACACCGGTAAACTATGGCTACACCTTC. This gives the protein CASTPVNYGYTF.